This TCR beta chain comes out of a study of identical twins. cDNA molecules carried unique molecular identifiers, and template switching added a universal primer site. TCRdb processed the 5' RACE reads anew with MiXCR; each CDR3 protein has one entry. In the table there are 310,000 or so distinct CDR3 sequences, roughly 9% of which are singletons. In regard to this clonotype: Its specificity is unknown.

The CDR3 consists of 13 residues. V lost 3 bases and J lost 7, with 13 bases in between. The study's findings and limits: Twins showed weaker excess sharing in their beta out-of-frame sequences.

These data also featured in a second study, about yellow fever vaccine responses in identical twins. As reported in that work: Vaccine T cell responses of twins reportedly seemed partly convergent and partly personalized.

The TCR was taken from a woman in her late teens or twenties in good health. Specimen: CD8+ T cells sorted from blood. This chain links TRBV12-3 or TRBV12-4 with TRBJ2-7; no reliable D call. CDR3 nucleotides: TGTGCCAGCAGTTTTTACGGGCCCGAGGAGCAGTACTTC. Translating it yields CASSFYGPEEQYF.